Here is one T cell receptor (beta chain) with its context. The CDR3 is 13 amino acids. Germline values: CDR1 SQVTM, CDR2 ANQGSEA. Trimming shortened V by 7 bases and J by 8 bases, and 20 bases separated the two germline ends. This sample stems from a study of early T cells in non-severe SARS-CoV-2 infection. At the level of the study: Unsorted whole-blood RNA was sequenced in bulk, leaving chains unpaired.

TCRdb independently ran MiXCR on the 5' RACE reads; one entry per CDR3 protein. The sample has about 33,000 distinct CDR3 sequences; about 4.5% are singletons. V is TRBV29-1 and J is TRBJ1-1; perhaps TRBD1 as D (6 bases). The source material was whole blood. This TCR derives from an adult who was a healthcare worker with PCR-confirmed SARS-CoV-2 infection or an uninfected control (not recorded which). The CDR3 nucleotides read TGCAGCGGCCTACAGGGACTTGTGACCGAAGCTTTCTTT. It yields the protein CSGLQGLVTEAFF.